The entry below describes one TCR beta chain. The antigen is not known. Study results and caveats: In terms of TCR gene usage, tumor memory CD4+ T cells clustered together with blood and lymph node memory CD4+ cells, as well as with lymph node naive CD4+ cells. Larger-cohort validation covered only one TCR beta V-J rearrangement.

Semi-nested PCR with Nested Universal Primer A followed constant-region reverse priming of full-length variable regions. TCRdb reprocessed the 5' RACE reads via MiXCR and lists one record per CDR3 protein. The sample contains 50,000 to 80,000 distinct CDR3 sequences, about 22% of which appear only once. Germline lookup yields CDR1 KGHSH and CDR2 LQKENI. The CDR3 spans 13 residues. Trimming took 6 bases from V and 7 from J; bases not matched to a gene: 8. Memory CD4+ T cells were sorted as CD4+CD45RO+CD25- cells. The sequencing sample was made of memory CD4+ T cells sorted from a lymph node. Described subset: memory CD4+ T cells, CD4+CD45RO+CD25-. The chain is built from TRBV18 and TRBJ1-2; TRBD1 agrees at 7 bases. The clonotype comes from a female donor with breast cancer. The CDR3 nucleotides are TGTGCCAGCTCGAACACAGGGGTTCTTGGCTACACCTTC. Translation gives CASSNTGVLGYTF.